These T cell receptor beta chains were read from a single sample in a study of shared clonotypes between healthy human individuals. Profiling relied on immunoSEQ multiplex PCR, and the TCRdb table lists in-frame clones only, not all of them. The sample shows about 1 million clones, about 75% of them seen only once. Sample: memory CD4+ T cells sorted from blood. The source is a man younger than 30 in good health. Each CDR3 is given with its conserved first and last residue. A D gene is named only where the DNA matches it firmly. For some rows the clone size is stated as once, few or many, or as a class when expanded; others skip it.

CDR3aa,CDR3nt,j_gene,abundance,d_gene,v_gene
CASSSIDRSYEQYF,TGTGCCAGCAGTTCAATTGACAGGTCCTACGAGCAGTACTTC,TRBJ2-7,.,.,TRBV28
CASTATGGQGGELFF,TGTGCCAGCACCGCGACAGGGGGACAGGGCGGGGAGCTGTTTTTT,TRBJ2-2,.,TRBD1,TRBV2
CASGQMYQETQYF,TGTGCCAGCGGGCAGATGTACCAAGAGACCCAGTACTTC,TRBJ2-5,.,.,TRBV2
CASSLGGAGAGLTGELFF,TGTGCCAGCAGCTTAGGAGGAGCGGGAGCTGGGCTCACCGGGGAGCTGTTTTTT,TRBJ2-2,.,TRBD2,TRBV11-2
CASVVSYEQYF,TGTGCCAGCGTGGTTTCGTACGAGCAGTACTTC,TRBJ2-7,.,.,TRBV6-1
CASSLPSPGNEQFF,TGTGCCAGCAGCTTACCCTCACCCGGGAATGAGCAGTTCTTC,TRBJ2-1,.,.,TRBV7-2
CASSEEQSYTGELFF,TGTGCCAGCAGTGAGGAACAGTCGTACACCGGGGAGCTGTTTTTT,TRBJ2-2,.,.,TRBV2
CSVEGPGYEQYF,TGCAGCGTTGAAGGCCCAGGCTACGAGCAGTACTTC,TRBJ2-7,.,.,TRBV29-1
CASSPSLLADQETQYF,TGTGCCAGCAGCCCATCCTTACTAGCGGACCAAGAGACCCAGTACTTC,TRBJ2-5,.,TRBD2,TRBV5-4
CSVSYGTGNQPQHF,TGCAGCGTCTCCTACGGGACAGGGAATCAGCCCCAGCATTTT,TRBJ1-5,.,TRBD1,TRBV29-1
CASQSGGPYNEQFF,TGCGCCAGCCAAAGCGGGGGGCCATACAATGAGCAGTTCTTC,TRBJ2-1,.,TRBD2,TRBV5-1
CASSPESGSLAYEQYF,TGTGCCAGCTCACCAGAGAGCGGGTCATTAGCCTACGAGCAGTACTTC,TRBJ2-7,.,.,TRBV18
CASSHRGKNYEQYF,TGTGCCAGCAGCCATAGGGGGAAAAACTACGAGCAGTACTTC,TRBJ2-7,.,.,TRBV7-8
CASSQVQYF,TGTGCCAGCAGCCAAGTTCAGTACTTC,TRBJ2-4,.,.,TRBV3-2
CASSPRQGSSYEQYF,TGCGCCAGCAGCCCACGACAGGGCTCCTCCTACGAGCAGTACTTC,TRBJ2-7,once,TRBD1,TRBV5-1
CASMRQPNTGELFF,TGTGCCAGCATGCGACAGCCTAACACCGGGGAGCTGTTTTTT,TRBJ2-2,.,.,TRBV7-2
CSALFKNEQFF,TGCAGTGCCCTCTTTAAGAATGAGCAGTTCTTC,TRBJ2-1,.,.,TRBV20-1
CASSPPGRAQHF,TGTGCCAGTAGTCCTCCCGGCAGAGCCCAGCATTTT,TRBJ1-5,.,.,TRBV19
CASSQDEISAYEQYF,TGCGCCAGCAGCCAAGACGAGATTAGCGCCTACGAGCAGTACTTC,TRBJ2-7,.,.,TRBV4-1
CASSAHGVNSYNEQFF,TGTGCTAGCAGCGCCCATGGGGTAAACTCCTACAATGAGCAGTTCTTC,TRBJ2-1,.,.,TRBV7-7
CAISEGQGGGELFF,TGTGCCATCAGTGAGGGCCAGGGCGGCGGGGAGCTGTTTTTT,TRBJ2-2,.,.,TRBV10-3
CASSPQGETQYF,TGTGCCAGTAGCCCACAGGGGGAGACCCAGTACTTC,TRBJ2-5,.,TRBD1,TRBV19
CAIGGGADSPLHF,TGTGCCATCGGGGGAGGGGCGGACTCACCCCTCCACTTT,TRBJ1-6,.,.,TRBV10-3
CASSQDVAGGPNTQYF,TGCGCCAGCAGCCAAGATGTAGCGGGAGGGCCAAATACGCAGTATTTT,TRBJ2-3,.,TRBD2,TRBV4-1
CASSFIAGGPTEQFF,TGTGCCAGCAGCTTCATAGCGGGAGGGCCAACTGAGCAGTTCTTC,TRBJ2-1,.,TRBD2,TRBV11-2
CASSGGGLAGELFF,TGTGCCAGCAGCGGCGGGGGATTGGCCGGGGAGCTGTTTTTT,TRBJ2-2,.,TRBD2,TRBV9
CASSQEKAGGPPEQYF,TGCGCCAGCAGCCAAGAAAAGGCGGGAGGGCCTCCCGAGCAGTACTTC,TRBJ2-7,.,TRBD2,TRBV4-1
CASSPTVPYHEQYF,TGTGCCAGCAGTCCGACAGTCCCTTACCACGAGCAGTACTTC,TRBJ2-7,.,.,TRBV28
CASSLGAKNIQYF,TGTGCCAGCAGCTTAGGAGCCAAAAACATTCAGTACTTC,TRBJ2-4,.,.,TRBV7-3
CASRTSGRAYEQYF,TGTGCCAGCAGAACTAGCGGGAGGGCCTACGAGCAGTACTTC,TRBJ2-7,once,TRBD2,TRBV7-2
CASSVNRGKIDEQYF,TGTGCCAGCAGTGTTAACAGGGGTAAGATCGACGAGCAGTACTTC,TRBJ2-7,.,TRBD1,TRBV7-8
CASSFQPGQGEKLFF,TGTGCCAGCAGTTTCCAGCCGGGACAGGGTGAAAAACTGTTTTTT,TRBJ1-4,.,TRBD1,TRBV27
CAISDQREGAYNEQFF,TGTGCCATCAGTGACCAGCGGGAGGGCGCATACAATGAGCAGTTCTTC,TRBJ2-1,.,TRBD2,TRBV10-3
CASSDMDNYGYTF,TGCGCCAGCAGTGATATGGATAACTATGGCTACACCTTC,TRBJ1-2,.,.,TRBV10-1
CASSAPRPGQGHNEQFF,TGTGCCAGCAGCGCGCCTCGTCCGGGACAGGGGCACAATGAGCAGTTCTTC,TRBJ2-1,.,TRBD1,TRBV9
CASSWGADTQYF,TGTGCCAGCAGTTGGGGGGCAGATACGCAGTATTTT,TRBJ2-3,.,.,TRBV11-2
CASSTGQLRGELFF,TGTGCCAGCAGTACGGGACAACTTCGCGGGGAGCTGTTTTTT,TRBJ2-2,.,.,TRBV9
CASRDRLLQETQYF,TGTGCCAGCAGGGACAGACTCCTACAAGAGACCCAGTACTTC,TRBJ2-5,.,.,TRBV6-1
CAGRTGLSYNSPLHF,TGTGCCGGTAGGACAGGGCTCTCCTATAATTCACCCCTCCACTTT,TRBJ1-6,.,TRBD1,TRBV30
CASSPFSGVLNTGELFF,TGTGCCAGCTCACCATTTAGCGGGGTGCTAAACACCGGGGAGCTGTTTTTT,TRBJ2-2,.,TRBD2,TRBV18
CASSPGQGLGDSPLHF,TGCGCCAGCAGCCCAGGACAGGGACTAGGGGATTCACCCCTCCACTTT,TRBJ1-6,.,TRBD1,TRBV5-1
CASSPQGPPNEKLFF,TGCGCCAGCAGCCCACAGGGGCCGCCTAATGAAAAACTGTTTTTT,TRBJ1-4,.,TRBD1,TRBV5-1
CASSAHNEQFF,TGTGCCAGCAGCGCACACAATGAGCAGTTCTTC,TRBJ2-1,.,.,TRBV11-2
CASRRGTGGIRAFF,TGTGCCAGCAGGCGAGGGACAGGGGGCATAAGAGCTTTCTTT,TRBJ1-1,.,TRBD1,TRBV6-6
CAIKDRVTDTQYF,TGTGCCATCAAAGACAGGGTCACAGATACGCAGTATTTT,TRBJ2-3,.,TRBD1,TRBV10-3
CASRTAVKYNEQFF,TGCGCCAGCAGAACGGCTGTTAAGTACAATGAGCAGTTCTTC,TRBJ2-1,.,.,TRBV5-1
CASDPSNTGELFF,TGTGCCAGCGACCCTTCGAACACCGGGGAGCTGTTTTTT,TRBJ2-2,.,.,TRBV6-6
CASSNRGSYNEQFF,TGTGCCAGTAGTAACAGGGGGTCCTACAATGAGCAGTTCTTC,TRBJ2-1,.,TRBD1,TRBV19
CASRPGTLWEKLFF,TGTGCCAGCAGACCCGGGACCCTTTGGGAAAAACTGTTTTTT,TRBJ1-4,once,.,TRBV6-1
CASSERGYETQYF,TGTGCCAGCAGTGAACGAGGGTATGAGACCCAGTACTTC,TRBJ2-5,.,.,TRBV6-1
CASSPGTGTGYGYTF,TGTGCCAGCAGCCCCGGAACCGGGACAGGGTATGGCTACACCTTC,TRBJ1-2,.,TRBD1,TRBV27
CASRGAYGYTF,TGCGCCAGCAGAGGGGCCTATGGCTACACCTTC,TRBJ1-2,.,.,TRBV5-1
CASSLEGQGRETQYF,TGCGCCAGCAGCTTGGAGGGACAGGGGCGAGAGACCCAGTACTTC,TRBJ2-5,.,TRBD1,TRBV5-1
CASSLWVQTIQPQHF,TGTGCCAGCAGTTTATGGGTCCAAACAATTCAGCCCCAGCATTTT,TRBJ1-5,.,.,TRBV28
CASSRTSGRYEQYF,TGTGCCAGCAGCCGGACTAGCGGGAGGTACGAGCAGTACTTC,TRBJ2-7,.,TRBD2,TRBV7-2
CASSIDSRTARSADTQYF,TGTGCCAGTAGTATAGATAGTCGGACGGCGAGGTCGGCAGATACGCAGTATTTT,TRBJ2-3,.,.,TRBV19
CASSAEGSPEQYF,TGCGCCAGCAGCGCAGAGGGGAGCCCCGAGCAGTACTTC,TRBJ2-7,.,.,TRBV5-1